The text below deals with one T cell receptor beta chain. The antigen is unknown. This sample was included in a study of blood T cells in healthy people across ages. Then a second PCR, running about 7 to 11 cycles, was carried out with a sample-barcoded 5' primer and a J-beta primer mix. Every single cDNA molecule received a tag from a template-switch adaptor with 12 random nucleotides. TCRdb independently ran MiXCR on the 5' RACE reads; one entry per CDR3 protein. The repertoire has over 600,000 distinct CDR3 sequences, roughly 21% of them found once; the top ten carry 3.5% to 4%. General study results and limits: The unsorted PBMCs prevented any conclusive comparison of naive versus antigen-experienced cells. Relative to aged donors, long-lived donors carried more naive CD4+ cells and displayed higher diversity. Changes seen in expanded clonotypes were possibly confounded by donor CMV status left unknown.

Deletions cut 5 bases from V and 0 bases from J, with 5 bases between. Germline V lookup: CDR1 SGHAT, CDR2 FQNNGV. This CDR3 has 13 residues. This chain connects TRBV11-2 to TRBJ2-4; D is uncertain. The sequenced sample consisted of blood. This receptor was obtained from a man in his sixties or seventies in good health. CDR3 coding DNA: TGTGCCAGCAGCGCACGAGCCAAAAACATTCAGTACTTC. Amino acids: CASSARAKNIQYF.